This T cell receptor beta chain was retrieved from a study of control samples from healthy donors and cancer patients. The data were produced by immunoSEQ multiplex PCR, yet TCRdb's version contains in-frame clones alone and is incomplete. Among around 90,000 clones listed, around 85% were seen once. The source of this sequence is a woman in her forties in good health. Sequenced input: blood.

The CDR3 region is CASSLELNLYTEAFF. The CDR3 DNA reads as TGTGCCAGCAGCTTAGAACTGAATCTTTACACTGAAGCTTTCTTT. The J gene is TRBJ1-1, the V gene TRBV7-2; no reliable D call. CDR1 SGHTA and CDR2 FQGNSA come from the germline V gene. This CDR3 region has 15 residues. V lost 1 base and J 3 bases, leaving 12 bases between the germline ends. The complete variable domain, with remaining parts taken from reference TRBV7-2 and TRBJ1-1, reads GAGVSQSPSNKVTEKGKDVELRCDPISGHTALYWYRQSLGQGLEFLIYFQGNSAPDKSGLPSDRFSAERTGGSVSTLTIQRTQQEDSAVYLCASSLELNLYTEAFFGQGTRLTVV.